A selection of T cell receptor beta chains follows, all from one sample in a study of shared T cell receptors in the human thymus. The data were produced by immunoSEQ multiplex PCR, yet TCRdb's version contains in-frame clones alone and is incomplete. The data contain roughly 660,000 clones, 85% to 90% of them singletons. This sample was also put to use in a study of human thymus T cells.

The sequencing input was thymocytes. The source is a boy younger than two with a congenital heart defect. The CDR3 runs from the conserved cysteine through the conserved F or W. D genes are given only for firm matches. Some rows mark clone size as missing; the rest say once, few, many or name a class of expanded clone.

>.|TRBV25-1|TRBJ1-1|.
CASKGGKGETEAFF
TGTGCCAGCAAAGGGGGAAAAGGAGAGACTGAAGCTTTCTTT
>.|TRBV5-6|TRBJ2-7|TRBD1
CASSLRGQGTSYEQYF
TGTGCCAGCAGCTTGCGGGGACAGGGGACCTCCTACGAGCAGTACTTC
>.|TRBV6-6|TRBJ1-2|TRBD1
CASSYNRGQEGYGYTF
TGTGCCAGCAGTTACAACAGGGGGCAGGAGGGCTATGGCTACACCTTC
>.|TRBV5-4|TRBJ2-3|.
CASSLGASAVLDTQYF
TGTGCCAGCAGCTTAGGGGCTAGCGCCGTGTTAGATACGCAGTATTTT
>.|TRBV28|TRBJ1-2|TRBD1
CASSRTGDYGYTF
TGTGCCAGCAGCAGGACAGGGGACTATGGCTACACCTTC
>.|TRBV2|TRBJ2-3|TRBD1
CASSPTGGRSDTQYF
TGTGCCAGCAGCCCAACAGGGGGTCGGTCAGATACGCAGTATTTT
>few|TRBV19|TRBJ1-2|TRBD1
CASSRDRDDRYTF
TGTGCCAGTAGTAGGGACAGGGACGATCGCTACACCTTC
>.|TRBV14|TRBJ2-7|TRBD2
CASSQDWATSGSGEQYF
TGTGCCAGCAGCCAAGATTGGGCGACTAGCGGGAGTGGCGAGCAGTACTTC
>.|TRBV2|TRBJ1-5|.
CASSAGYSNQPQHF
TGTGCCAGCAGTGCAGGATATAGCAATCAGCCCCAGCATTTT
>once|TRBV25-1|TRBJ2-3|.
CASSELAGERDNTDTQYF
TGTGCCAGCAGTGAATTAGCGGGTGAGCGGGACAACACAGATACGCAGTATTTT
>.|TRBV12-5|TRBJ2-3|.
CASCRGGGTDTQYF
TGTGCTAGCTGCAGGGGAGGGGGCACAGATACGCAGTATTTT
>.|TRBV6-1|TRBJ2-3|TRBD2
CASSELGGSGSGGGTDTQYF
TGTGCCAGCAGTGAATTAGGGGGTAGCGGGAGCGGGGGGGGCACAGATACGCAGTATTTT
>.|TRBV4-1|TRBJ2-7|TRBD1
CASSQPGQGAHEQYF
TGCGCCAGCAGCCAGCCGGGACAGGGGGCCCACGAGCAGTACTTC
>.|TRBV5-4|TRBJ2-5|TRBD1
CASRTYRGVSETQYF
TGTGCCAGCAGAACGTACAGGGGGGTTTCGGAGACCCAGTACTTC
>once|TRBV14|TRBJ2-3|TRBD1
CASSQLDRQPPGTDTQYF
TGTGCCAGCAGCCAGCTGGACAGGCAGCCTCCGGGCACAGATACGCAGTATTTT
>.|TRBV5-4|TRBJ1-3|.
CASSRRNSGNTIYF
TGTGCCAGCAGCCGGAGGAACTCTGGAAACACCATATATTTT
>.|TRBV9|TRBJ2-5|TRBD1
CASSVSGQGAQETQYF
TGTGCCAGCAGCGTTTCTGGGCAGGGGGCACAAGAGACCCAGTACTTC
>.|TRBV23-1|TRBJ2-5|TRBD1
CASSQSDRGGETQYF
TGCGCCAGCAGTCAATCCGACAGGGGCGGAGAGACCCAGTACTTC
>.|TRBV6-4|TRBJ2-1|TRBD1
CASSVEGQGVEQFF
TGTGCCAGCAGTGTTGAGGGACAGGGGGTTGAGCAGTTCTTC
>few|TRBV4-1|TRBJ2-2|.
CASSPPRRVGYLFF
TGCGCCAGCAGCCCCCCGAGGAGGGTAGGATATCTGTTTTTT
>.|TRBV2|TRBJ1-1|TRBD1
CASRAKGRDRGFGTEAFF
TGTGCCAGCAGAGCCAAAGGGAGGGACAGGGGGTTCGGCACTGAAGCTTTCTTT
>.|TRBV27|TRBJ2-1|TRBD2
CASSSGLAGYYNEQFF
TGTGCCAGCAGTTCGGGCTTAGCGGGATACTACAATGAGCAGTTCTTC